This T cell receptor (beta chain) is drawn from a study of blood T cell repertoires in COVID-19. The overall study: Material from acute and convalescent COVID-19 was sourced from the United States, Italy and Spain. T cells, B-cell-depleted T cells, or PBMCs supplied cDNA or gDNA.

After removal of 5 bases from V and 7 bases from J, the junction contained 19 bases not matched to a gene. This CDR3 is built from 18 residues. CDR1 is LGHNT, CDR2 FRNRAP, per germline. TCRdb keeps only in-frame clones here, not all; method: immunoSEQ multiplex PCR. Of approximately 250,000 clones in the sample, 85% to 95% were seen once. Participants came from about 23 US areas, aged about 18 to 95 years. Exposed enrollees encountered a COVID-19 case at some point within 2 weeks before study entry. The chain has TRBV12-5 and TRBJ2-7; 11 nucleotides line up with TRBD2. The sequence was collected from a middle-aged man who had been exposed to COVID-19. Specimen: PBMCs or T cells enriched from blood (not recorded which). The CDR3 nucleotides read TGTGCTAGTGGTCCCCCCGACGCATATAGCGGGAGGGCCGGGGAGCAGTACTTC. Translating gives CASGPPDAYSGRAGEQYF.